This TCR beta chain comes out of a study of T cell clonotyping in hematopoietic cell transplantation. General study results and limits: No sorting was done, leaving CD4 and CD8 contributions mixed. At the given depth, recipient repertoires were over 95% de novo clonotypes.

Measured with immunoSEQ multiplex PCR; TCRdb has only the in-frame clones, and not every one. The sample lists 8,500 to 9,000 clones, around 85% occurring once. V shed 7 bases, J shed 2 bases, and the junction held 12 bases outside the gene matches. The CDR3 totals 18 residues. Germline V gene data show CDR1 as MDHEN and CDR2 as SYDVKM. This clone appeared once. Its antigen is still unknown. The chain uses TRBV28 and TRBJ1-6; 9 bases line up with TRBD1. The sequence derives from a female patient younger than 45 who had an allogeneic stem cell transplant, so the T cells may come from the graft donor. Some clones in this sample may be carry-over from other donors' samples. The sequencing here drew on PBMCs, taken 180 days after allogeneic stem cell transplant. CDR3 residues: CASTPPGTGITYNSPLHF. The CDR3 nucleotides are TGTGCCAGCACCCCACCCGGGACAGGGATAACCTATAATTCACCCCTCCACTTT.